Shown below are 26 T cell receptor beta chains from a single sample sequenced in a study of blood T cell repertoires in COVID-19. The protocol was immunoSEQ multiplex PCR, while the TCRdb copy is restricted to in-frame clones and leaves out a portion. The sample records about 170,000 clones, around 84% being singletons. The sequenced sample consisted of peripheral blood. The source is a woman aged 70 to 79 with COVID-19, enrolled during active disease.

The chain has TRBV5-6 and TRBJ1-3, with D uncertain. Per the germline V gene, CDR1 is SGHDT and CDR2 is YYEEEE. The CDR3 is 13 residues long. The germline V and J ends were trimmed by 4 bases and 0 bases, with 5 bases remaining between them. This chain's CDR3 is CASSLRSGNTIYF. CDR3 DNA: TGTGCCAGCAGCCTCCGCTCTGGAAACACCATATATTTT. The full variable domain, its missing parts supplied by reference TRBV5-6 and TRBJ1-3, is DAGVTQSPTHLIKTRGQQVTLRCSPKSGHDTVSWYQQALGQGPQFIFQYYEEEERQRGNFPDRFSGHQFPNYSSELNVNALLLGDSALYLCASSLRSGNTIYFGEGSWLTVV.

The genes are TRBV5-1 and TRBJ1-1; 7 nucleotides line up with TRBD1. Germline assignment: CDR1 SGHRS and CDR2 YFSETQ. The length of the CDR3 is 15 residues. V gave up 1 base and J gave up 0 bases; unmatched junction bases: 3. The CDR3 loop reads CASSLSGQVNTEAFF. The CDR3 DNA reads as TGCGCCAGCAGCTTGTCCGGACAGGTGAACACTGAAGCTTTCTTT.

This chain links TRBV3-1 (or the pseudogene TRBV3-2) with TRBJ2-3, with 13 bases matching TRBD2. The CDR3 contains 17 residues. The V and J ends lost 4 bases and 4 bases, in that order; junction bases with no gene match: 8. Germline CDR1 and CDR2: LGHDT and YNNKEL (reference sequence). The CDR3 DNA is TGTGCCAGCAGCCTAGCTGGACTAGCGGGAGTCTCAGATACGCAGTATTTT. Encoded protein: CASSLAGLAGVSDTQYF.

The chain combines TRBV2 with TRBJ1-1, with 12 positions matching TRBD1. This CDR3 has 14 residues. J was trimmed by 8 bases and V by 4 bases; bases with no gene match: 5. CDR1 and CDR2 (germline): SNHLY, FYNNEI. CDR3 sequence: CASSGMGQGAEAFF. The CDR3 bases are TGTGCCAGCAGTGGTATGGGACAGGGGGCAGAAGCTTTCTTT.

This clone showed up just a few times. V usage is TRBV25-1 and J usage is TRBJ2-2, with 7 bases that match TRBD2. The CDR3 is made up of 15 amino acids. CDR1 MGHDK and CDR2 SYGVNS come from the germline V gene. Unmatched junction bases numbered 9, after V lost 5 bases and J lost 6 bases. The CDR3 DNA reads as TGTGCCAGCAGTAAGGTTGCGGGAGTGCCCGGGGAGCTGTTTTTT. Protein sequence: CASSKVAGVPGELFF. Full variable domain (rest looked up from reference TRBV25-1 and TRBJ2-2): EADIYQTPRYLVIGTGKKITLECSQTMGHDKMYWYQQDPGMELHLIHYSYGVNSTEKGDLSSESTVSRIRTEHFPLTLESARPSHTSQYLCASSKVAGVPGELFFGEGSRLTVL.

This clone was found a few times. The V call is TRBV11-2, the J call TRBJ1-2; TRBD1 aligns across 8 bases. The CDR3 sequence is 13 residues long. Germline values: CDR1 SGHAT, CDR2 FQNNGV. V dropped 5 bases and J dropped 8; count of bases not matched to a gene: 7. For the CDR3, the DNA is TGTGCCAGCAGCATGGACAGGGAGGAGGGCTACACCTTC. It encodes CASSMDREEGYTF.

The V gene is TRBV28, the J gene TRBJ2-7; perhaps TRBD2 as D (6 bases). The length of the CDR3 is 13 residues. Germline lookup yields CDR1 MDHEN and CDR2 SYDVKM. The V gene lost 7 bases and the J gene lost 3 bases, with 13 bases spanning the gap. CDR3 sequence (DNA): TGTGCCAGCACCGGACTAAGCCACTACGAGCAGTACGTC. Translation gives CASTGLSHYEQYV.

V is TRBV21-1 and J is TRBJ2-5; TRBD2, as called in the table, went unchecked against the DNA. TRBV21-1 is a documented pseudogene. The CDR3 contains 20 residues. CDR3 sequence: CASSKASWQGMGGYQETQYF. The DNA of the CDR3 is TGTGCCAGCAGCAAAGCGTCGTGGCAAGGGATGGGGGGGTACCAAGAGACCCAGTACTTC.

The chain has TRBV27 and TRBJ1-5, with D possibly being TRBD1 (6 bases). CDR3 length: 16 residues. The V end lost 5 bases, the J end lost 1 base, and 15 bases lay between the germline ends. In germline, CDR1 is MNHEY, CDR2 SMNVEV (reference sequence). The CDR3 DNA is TGTGCCAGCAGTCTTCGATGGGGGGGCAGCAATCAGCCCCAGCATTTT. Its translation: CASSLRWGGSNQPQHF.

J is TRBJ2-3 and V is TRBV7-3, with a weak D call TRBD2 (5 bases). The CDR3 loop spans 11 amino acids. V was pared by 5 bases and J by 8 bases, with 8 bases between. Germline values: CDR1 SGHTA, CDR2 FQGTGA. CDR3 nucleotides: TGTGCCAGCAGCCGAGGGAGTACGCAGTATTTT. This encodes CASSRGSTQYF.

This sequence joins TRBV29-1 and TRBJ1-1; 7 bases align to TRBD1. The CDR3 contains 13 residues. The germline V gene has CDR1 SQVTM and CDR2 ANQGSEA. After removal of 4 bases from V and 0 bases from J, the junction contained 2 bases not matched to a gene. The CDR3 coding sequence is TGCAGCGTTGCCGACAGGGTGAACACTGAAGCTTTCTTT. It specifies CSVADRVNTEAFF.

Here the CDR3 reads CASSYGQLVTF. In DNA form, the CDR3 reads TGTGCCAGCAGTTACGGACAGCTTGTCACCTTC. J is TRBJ1-2 and V is TRBV6-6; a possible D gene is TRBD1 (6 bases). CDR1 MNHNY and CDR2 SVGAGI come from the germline V gene (reference sequence). The CDR3 is 11 amino acids. Trimming pared 2 bases from V and 13 bases from J, leaving 11 bases between.

This clone was recorded once. The chain joins TRBV9 to TRBJ1-2; D remains ambiguous. Trimming pared 0 bases from V and 4 bases from J, leaving 10 bases between. Germline CDR1 SGDLS, CDR2 YYNGEE. CDR3 length equals 14 residues. The CDR3 DNA reads as TGTGCCAGCAGCGTAGACACAGCGGGCTATGGCTACACCTTC. Its protein product is CASSVDTAGYGYTF.

The J gene is TRBJ2-1, the V gene TRBV5-6, with D uncertain. Trimming cost V 2 bases and J 7 bases, with 7 bases left between them. CDR1 is SGHDT, CDR2 YYEEEE, per germline. The CDR3 has 12 residues. The CDR3 bases are TGTGCCAGCAGCTTTTTAGATAATGAGCAGTTCTTC. It translates to CASSFLDNEQFF.

The CDR3 DNA follows: TGTGCCAGCAGTTTTAGGACAGGAGGAGAGACCCAGTACTTC. It yields the protein CASSFRTGGETQYF. V is TRBV28 and J is TRBJ2-5, with 7 bases fitting TRBD1. The CDR3 length is 14 residues. The V gene end was trimmed by 3 bases and the J gene end by 4 bases; junction bases not matched to a gene: 5. CDR1 is MDHEN, CDR2 SYDVKM, per germline.

The V gene is TRBV10-2, the J gene TRBJ1-5; D not certain. The CDR3 is made up of 15 amino acids. Germline V CDR1 and CDR2: WSHSY, SAAADI. Trimming removed 3 bases at V and 7 bases at J, with 16 bases between. In nucleotides, the CDR3 is TGCGCCAGCAGTGATAGGAGTTTCGGGGTGCAGCCCCAGCATTTT. It codes for CASSDRSFGVQPQHF.

The CDR3 sequence is CASSRGEGEAFF. Written as DNA, the CDR3 is TGTGCCAGCAGCCGCGGTGAGGGTGAAGCTTTCTTT. This chain connects TRBV12-3 or TRBV12-4 to TRBJ1-1; D gene ambiguous. CDR3 size: 12 residues. Trimming cost V 6 bases and J 7 bases, with 12 bases left between them.

This chain uses TRBV7-2 with TRBJ2-3, with no clear D. V dropped 3 bases and J dropped 2 bases, with 9 bases sitting between them. The CDR3 runs 14 residues. Germline CDR1 reads SGHTA; CDR2 reads FQGNSA. The CDR3 region has the DNA TGTGCCAGCAGCTTGGGCCCTTACACAGATACGCAGTATTTT. This codes for CASSLGPYTDTQYF.

This chain links TRBV3-1 (or the pseudogene TRBV3-2) with TRBJ1-5; 8 positions agree with TRBD1. The V gene's germline CDR1 is LGHDT and CDR2 YNNKEL (reference sequence). This CDR3 has 17 amino acids. Trimming cost V 1 base and J 1 base; bases outside gene matches: 6. CDR3 nucleotide sequence: TGTGCCAGCAGCCAAGGGACAGGGAGTAGAAGCAATCAGCCCCAGCATTTT. It translates to CASSQGTGSRSNQPQHF.

This chain links TRBV7-2 with TRBJ2-7; 7 bases line up with TRBD1. Germline V gene lookup returns CDR1 SGHTA and CDR2 FQGNSA. V lost 5 bases and J lost 2; bases outside the gene matches: 9. This CDR3 is built from 15 residues. CDR3 loop: CASSPWDSETYEQYF. DNA for the CDR3: TGTGCCAGCAGCCCGTGGGACAGTGAAACCTACGAGCAGTACTTC.

This clone was detected only once. CDR3 sequence: CASRRPQGNMNTEAFF. The CDR3 DNA is TGTGCCAGCAGACGCCCCCAGGGCAACATGAACACTGAAGCTTTCTTT. The genes are TRBV7-2 and TRBJ1-1, with D perhaps matching TRBD1 (5 bases). The CDR3 loop spans 16 amino acids. V was trimmed by 6 bases and J by 0 bases, leaving 17 bases between them. From germline, CDR1 is SGHTA and CDR2 FQGNSA.

The chain combines TRBV7-2 with TRBJ2-7; 8 positions match TRBD2. V was pared by 2 bases and J by 5 bases, with 11 bases of the junction left unmatched. The CDR3 contains 16 residues. Per the germline V gene, CDR1 is SGHTA and CDR2 is FQGNSA. The CDR3 DNA is TGTGCCAGCAGCTTATATTACGAGCGGGGGTCCGACGAGCAGTACTTC. Translated: CASSLYYERGSDEQYF. Looking up the rest from reference TRBV7-2 and TRBJ2-7 gives the full variable domain: GAGVSQSPSNKVTEKGKDVELRCDPISGHTALYWYRQSLGQGLEFLIYFQGNSAPDKSGLPSDRFSAERTGGSVSTLTIQRTQQEDSAVYLCASSLYYERGSDEQYFGPGTRLTVT.

This chain uses TRBV28 with TRBJ1-2; 8 bases align to TRBD1. Germline lookup yields CDR1 MDHEN and CDR2 SYDVKM. The ends lost 3 bases at V and 6 bases at J; junction bases unmatched: 6. The CDR3 runs 14 residues. CDR3 region: CASSLWDRRHGYTF. CDR3 DNA: TGTGCCAGCAGTTTGTGGGACAGGAGGCATGGCTACACCTTC.

The rearrangement joins TRBV2 to TRBJ1-1, with D perhaps matching TRBD1 (5 bases). Germline V gene data show CDR1 as SNHLY and CDR2 as FYNNEI. CDR3 length equals 13 residues. V dropped 4 bases and J dropped 7 bases, with 13 bases sitting between them. The CDR3 loop is CASSVIGEGEAFF. The DNA of the CDR3 is TGTGCCAGCAGTGTAATAGGGGAAGGTGAAGCTTTCTTT.

CDR3 coding DNA: TGTGCCAGCACCTCCGGCGGGACAGGAGGTTACGAGCAGTACTTC. Translating it yields CASTSGGTGGYEQYF. The rearrangement joins TRBV6-5 to TRBJ2-7, with 8 bases aligning to TRBD1. V shed 7 bases, J shed 4 bases, and the junction held 12 bases outside the gene matches. The germline CDR1 and CDR2 sequences are MNHEY and SVGAGI. CDR3 length equals 15 residues.

In DNA, the CDR3 is TGTGCCAGCAGTTTATTAGCTTCCGAGCAGTACTTC. It encodes CASSLLASEQYF. This chain links TRBV28 with TRBJ2-7; D is ambiguous. The CDR3 is made up of 12 amino acids. V lost 1 base to trimming and J lost 6 bases, with 7 bases between them. Germline values: CDR1 MDHEN, CDR2 SYDVKM. Complete variable domain (other parts from reference TRBV28 and TRBJ2-7): DVKVTQSSRYLVKRTGEKVFLECVQDMDHENMFWYRQDPGLGLRLIYFSYDVKMKEKGDIPEGYSVSREKKERFSLILESASTNQTSMYLCASSLLASEQYFGPGTRLTVT.